These 27 T cell receptor beta chains were sequenced from one sample in a study of shared clonotypes between healthy human individuals. Terminally differentiated effector memory CD45RA+ cells were excluded by CCR7 positive selection of CD45RO-negative cells. Some clones are missing from TCRdb's copy, which holds only in-frame ones; the method was immunoSEQ multiplex PCR. In the table there are approximately 2,200,000 clones, about 92% of which are singletons. The sequenced material came from naive CD8+ T cells from PBMCs. Every receptor here comes from a man aged 18 to 29 in good health. Some clones in this sample may be carry-over from other donors' samples.

The chain recombines TRBV7-2 with TRBJ1-4; 7 nucleotides agree with TRBD1. This CDR3 is 14 amino acids long. Trimming took 3 bases from V and 4 from J; bases not matched to a gene: 2. Germline lookup yields CDR1 SGHTA and CDR2 FQGNSA. This CDR3 is CASSLTGLNEKLFF. The CDR3 bases are TGTGCCAGCAGCTTGACAGGGCTTAATGAAAAACTGTTTTTT.

This sequence joins TRBV9 and TRBJ2-4, with D possibly matching TRBD2 (6 bases). Trimming left V 3 bases short and J 0 bases short, with 10 bases between. The germline gives CDR1 SGDLS, CDR2 YYNGEE. The CDR3 totals 15 residues. This chain's CDR3 is CASSGGRSAKNIQYF. In DNA form, the CDR3 reads TGTGCCAGCAGCGGTGGGAGGTCAGCCAAAAACATTCAGTACTTC. Variable domain in full (rest from reference TRBV9 and TRBJ2-4): DSGVTQTPKHLITATGQRVTLRCSPRSGDLSVYWYQQSLDQGLQFLIQYYNGEERAKGNILERFSAQQFPDLHSELNLSSLELGDSALYFCASSGGRSAKNIQYFGAGTRLSVL.

The table lists this clone with a count of one. Here the CDR3 reads CASYSGSEQFF. The CDR3 region has the DNA TGTGCCAGCTATAGCGGGAGTGAGCAGTTCTTC. The chain carries TRBV27 and TRBJ2-1; 9 bases match TRBD2. J lost 9 bases, V lost 8 bases, and 2 bases had no gene match. Germline lookup yields CDR1 MNHEY and CDR2 SMNVEV (reference sequence). CDR3 length: 11 amino acids.

Worth noting for this clone: Other DNA variants within this sample encode the same CDR3. The chain links TRBV14 to TRBJ1-1; no clear D. CDR3 length: 14 residues. CDR1 and CDR2 from the germline V gene are SGHDN and FVKESK. Trimming cost V 0 bases and J 0 bases, with 5 bases left between them. Written as DNA, the CDR3 is TGTGCCAGCAGCCAAGACAGGATGAACACTGAAGCTTTCTTT. Translated, it gives CASSQDRMNTEAFF.

The chain combines TRBV2 with TRBJ2-4; D is perhaps TRBD2 (6 bases). Germline-derived CDR1 and CDR2 are SNHLY and FYNNEI. This CDR3 spans 18 amino acids. V lost 1 base, J lost 3 bases, and 19 bases lay in between. The CDR3 DNA sequence: TGTGCCAGCAGTGAAGGTATTACCCGGGAGAGCGGCAAAAACATTCAGTACTTC. It specifies CASSEGITRESGKNIQYF.

DNA of the CDR3: TGTGCCAGCAACACGCTGCCGGGTGGCACAGATACGCAGTATTTT. Its protein product is CASNTLPGGTDTQYF. The rearrangement uses TRBV6-5 and TRBJ2-3; D remains unclear. CDR3 length: 15 residues. Trimming cost V 7 bases and J 1 base, with 15 bases left between them. The V gene's germline CDR1 is MNHEY and CDR2 SVGAGI.

In DNA form, the CDR3 reads TGCAGCGTTGAGGGGTTAGTTGAGCAGTTCTTC. Encoded protein: CSVEGLVEQFF. This rearrangement joins TRBV29-1 to TRBJ2-1, with D hard to call. Germline assignment: CDR1 SQVTM and CDR2 ANQGSEA. The germline V and J ends were trimmed by 3 bases and 9 bases, with 9 bases remaining between them. CDR3 length: 11 residues.

Details on this clone: The same CDR3 is also encoded by other DNA sequences in this sample. The gene calls are TRBV28 and TRBJ2-7; 12 bases agree with TRBD2. The V gene end was trimmed by 3 bases and the J gene end by 1 base; junction bases not matched to a gene: 1. The CDR3 runs 15 residues. Germline V gene lookup returns CDR1 MDHEN and CDR2 SYDVKM. The DNA for the CDR3 is TGTGCCAGCAGTTTTGGGACTAGCGGGTCCTACGAGCAGTACTTC. This codes for CASSFGTSGSYEQYF.

The count of this clone is one. The chain has TRBV13 and TRBJ2-2; 14 positions match TRBD2. Looked up from germline, CDR1 is PRHDT and CDR2 is FYEKMQ (reference sequence). CDR3 length equals 18 residues. V lost 4 bases and J lost 3; bases outside the gene matches: 7. Here the CDR3 DNA reads TGTGCCAGCAGCTCCTCGCCGGGACTAGCGGGAGACACCGGGGAGCTGTTTTTT. Translating it yields CASSSSPGLAGDTGELFF.

This clone showed up just once. The rearrangement uses TRBV5-4 and TRBJ2-2; 12 positions agree with TRBD1. Trimming at V came to 4 bases and at J to 7 bases, leaving 5 bases not matched to a gene. CDR3 length equals 15 residues. Germline V CDR1 and CDR2: SGHNT, YYREEE (reference sequence). The CDR3 DNA is TGTGCCAGCAGCACCGGGACAGGGGGCAACGGGGAGCTGTTTTTT. Encoded protein: CASSTGTGGNGELFF. Full variable domain (remainder filled in from reference TRBV5-4 and TRBJ2-2): ETGVTQSPTHLIKTRGQQVTLRCSSQSGHNTVSWYQQALGQGPQFIFQYYREEENGRGNFPPRFSGLQFPNYSSELNVNALELDDSALYLCASSTGTGGNGELFFGEGSRLTVL.

CDR3 coding DNA: TGTGCCAGCTCACCGACGGACAGCTCTAACTATGGCTACACCTTC. Translating gives CASSPTDSSNYGYTF. V and J are TRBV18 and TRBJ1-2, with a possible D match to TRBD1 (6 bases). Germline V gene lookup returns CDR1 KGHSH and CDR2 LQKENI. The CDR3 length is 15 residues. Trimming took 3 bases from V and 0 from J, leaving 11 bases between them.

The rearrangement uses TRBV11-2 and TRBJ2-1; D perhaps matches TRBD1 (5 bases). Germline V gene lookup returns CDR1 SGHAT and CDR2 FQNNGV. This CDR3 has 15 amino acids. The V and J ends lost 3 bases and 2 bases respectively, with 11 bases between them. In DNA, the CDR3 is TGTGCCAGCAGCTTCCCACAGACAGCCTACAATGAGCAGTTCTTC. Translating gives CASSFPQTAYNEQFF.

Turning to this clone: The same CDR3 can be traced to other DNA sequences in this sample. This chain joins TRBV27 and TRBJ2-7, with D uncertain. V was shortened by 6 bases and J by 0 bases, with 9 bases between the two germline ends. Germline CDR1 is MNHEY and CDR2 is SMNVEV (reference sequence). The CDR3 sequence is 13 residues long. The CDR3 loop is CASSLTSSYEQYF. CDR3 nucleotides: TGTGCCAGCAGCTTGACGAGCTCCTACGAGCAGTACTTC.

The chain links TRBV7-6 to TRBJ1-3, with 8 positions matching TRBD1. The V gene end was trimmed by 5 bases and the J gene end by 0 bases; junction bases not matched to a gene: 6. The CDR3 consists of 16 residues. The germline gives CDR1 SGHVS, CDR2 FNYEAQ. The CDR3 sequence: CASSVGQVYSGNTIYF. In DNA, the CDR3 is TGTGCCAGCAGCGTGGGACAGGTTTACTCTGGAAACACCATATATTTT.

The chain combines TRBV27 with TRBJ2-7; TRBD1 agrees at 8 bases. CDR1 is MNHEY and CDR2 is SMNVEV in the germline V gene (reference sequence). V was clipped by 6 bases and J by 2 bases; unmatched bases: 6. This CDR3 has 14 amino acids. The CDR3 is CASRTGTGPYEQYF. In nucleotides, the CDR3 is TGTGCCAGCAGAACCGGGACAGGACCCTACGAGCAGTACTTC.

This chain's CDR3 is CASSRTDSYGYTF. CDR3 DNA: TGTGCCAGCAGTCGGACCGACAGCTATGGCTACACCTTC. The gene calls are TRBV9 and TRBJ1-2, with D maybe TRBD1 (5 bases). Deletions cut 5 bases from V and 4 bases from J, with 12 bases between. The CDR3 runs to 13 residues. The germline V gene encodes CDR1 SGDLS and CDR2 YYNGEE. Variable domain in full (rest from reference TRBV9 and TRBJ1-2): DSGVTQTPKHLITATGQRVTLRCSPRSGDLSVYWYQQSLDQGLQFLIQYYNGEERAKGNILERFSAQQFPDLHSELNLSSLELGDSALYFCASSRTDSYGYTFGSGTRLTVV.

The chain recombines TRBV27 with TRBJ2-5, with a tentative D call TRBD1 (6 bases). Germline CDR1 is MNHEY and CDR2 is SMNVEV (reference sequence). Trimming pared 10 bases from V and 5 bases from J, leaving 17 bases between. The CDR3 loop spans 13 amino acids. Written as DNA, the CDR3 is TGTGCCACACGAACAGGGTTGGGGGAGACCCAGTACTTC. This translates into CATRTGLGETQYF.

As regards this clone: The sample contains more than one DNA sequence encoding this CDR3. The rearrangement links TRBV7-9 to TRBJ1-1, with D possibly TRBD1 on 5 matching bases. Trimming removed 0 bases at V and 8 bases at J, with 13 bases between. The V gene's germline CDR1 is SEHNR and CDR2 FQNEAQ (reference sequence). This CDR3 has 14 amino acids. This CDR3 reads CASSLAGPGTEAFF. CDR3 sequence (DNA): TGTGCCAGCAGCTTAGCGGGACCTGGAACGGAAGCTTTCTTT.

The chain uses TRBV5-1 and TRBJ1-1, with 7 bases lining up with TRBD1. The CDR3 is made up of 17 amino acids. The trim removed 0 bases at V and 0 bases at J, leaving 8 bases unmatched. Germline V lookup: CDR1 SGHRS, CDR2 YFSETQ. CDR3 residues: CASSLGSGGVMNTEAFF. As DNA, the CDR3 is TGCGCCAGCAGCTTGGGATCAGGGGGAGTAATGAACACTGAAGCTTTCTTT.

This clone was found a few times. The chain joins TRBV9 to TRBJ1-1; D remains ambiguous. This CDR3 region has 13 residues. Germline V gene sequence: CDR1 SGDLS, CDR2 YYNGEE. V lost 0 bases to trimming and J lost 6 bases, with 9 bases between them. The CDR3 DNA reads TGTGCCAGCAGCGTAGGGGAGTACCCTGAAGCTTTCTTT. Translated, it gives CASSVGEYPEAFF.

This chain joins TRBV6-1 and TRBJ1-5, with a weak D call TRBD1 (6 bases). Trimming stripped 5 bases from V and 0 bases from J, with 11 bases between. In germline, CDR1 is MNHNS, CDR2 SASEGT. CDR3 size: 15 residues. CDR3 coding DNA: TGTGCCAGCAGTACCACAGGGCTTAGCAATCAGCCCCAGCATTTT. Residues: CASSTTGLSNQPQHF.

A remark on this clone: Because the CDR3's place on the DNA is in doubt, the DNA is left out and the CDR3 is given as listed by TCRdb. This sequence joins TRBV12-1 and TRBJ2-7; whether TRBD1, the table's D call, matches the DNA was not checked. TRBV12-1 is a pseudogene locus. Termini included, the CDR3 measures 16 amino acids. CDR3 protein: CASSYTCGTGTSEQYF.

The chain recombines TRBV2 with TRBJ2-7; D is perhaps TRBD1 (6 bases). Germline loops: CDR1 SNHLY, CDR2 FYNNEI. V gave up 7 bases and J gave up 3 bases, with 10 bases separating them. The CDR3 spans 12 residues. CDR3 nucleotide sequence: TGTGCCAGCACCCTAGGGGGCTACGAGCAGTACTTC. Translated, it gives CASTLGGYEQYF.

This clone came up a few times. In DNA, the CDR3 is TGTGCCTGGAGTGAGGGCCCAGTGAACACTGAAGCTTTCTTT. Its protein is CAWSEGPVNTEAFF. This sequence joins TRBV30 and TRBJ1-1; D not certain. The CDR3 loop spans 14 amino acids. Germline CDR1 and CDR2: GTSNPN and SVGIG (reference sequence). Deletions cut 1 base from V and 0 bases from J, with 9 bases between.

The chain carries TRBV7-9 and TRBJ2-1, with D hard to call. The CDR3 loop spans 12 amino acids. Germline V gene lookup returns CDR1 SEHNR and CDR2 FQNEAQ (reference sequence). V was cut by 6 bases and J by 8 bases, with 11 bases left in between. The chain's CDR3 is CASSRVGDEQFF. The CDR3 coding sequence is TGTGCCAGCAGTCGCGTGGGTGATGAGCAGTTCTTC.

This clone was picked up a small number of times. V usage is TRBV28 and J usage is TRBJ2-1; 7 positions agree with TRBD2. This CDR3 has 17 amino acids. The junction had 8 bases not matched to a gene; V was cut back by 0 bases and J by 3 bases. Germline loops: CDR1 MDHEN, CDR2 SYDVKM. In DNA form, the CDR3 reads TGTGCCAGCAGTTTATGGTCGGCGGGAGACTACTACAATGAGCAGTTCTTC. Translated, it gives CASSLWSAGDYYNEQFF.

The V gene is TRBV6-1, the J gene TRBJ2-2, with D unresolved. The V gene's germline CDR1 is MNHNS and CDR2 SASEGT. Trimming removed 2 bases at V and 4 bases at J, with 11 bases between. The CDR3 has 15 residues. The CDR3 here is CASSELELGTGELFF. Written as DNA, the CDR3 is TGTGCCAGCAGTGAATTGGAGTTAGGCACCGGGGAGCTGTTTTTT.